This T cell receptor (beta chain) was recorded in a study of shared clonotypes between healthy human individuals. Assay: immunoSEQ multiplex PCR; the TCRdb copy retains only in-frame clones and omits some. The sample lists more than 2 million clones; nearly 97% were seen once. Details on this clone: Its target is unknown.

Deletions cut 6 bases from V and 7 bases from J, with 19 bases between. The CDR3 length is 15 residues. Germline V gene lookup returns CDR1 MNHEY and CDR2 SVGAGI. Notes on the study in general: The diversity represented, both genetic and in exposure history, was limited by few donors.

Memory CD4+ cells were the fraction left after CD45RA+ naive selection. Specimen: naive CD4+ T cells sorted from blood. The subset was: CD45RA+ positively selected. The TCR sequence derives from a man aged 18-30 years in good health. This chain joins TRBV6-5 and TRBJ2-1; D perhaps matches TRBD1 (6 bases). CDR3 loop: CASSTPGAGTNEQFF. The CDR3, as DNA: TGTGCCAGCAGCACCCCAGGGGCAGGGACGAATGAGCAGTTCTTC.